These 14 T cell receptor beta chains came from one sample sequenced in a study of neurological immune-mediated disorders. One entry per CDR3 protein results from TCRdb running MiXCR on the 5' RACE reads. The sample has 74,000 or so distinct CDR3 sequences; about 9.4% are singletons. The sequenced sample consisted of PBMCs. These receptors were collected from a man in his fifties in good health.

The table lists this clonotype with many counts. This rearrangement joins TRBV5-1 to TRBJ1-4, with D possibly being TRBD1 (6 bases). Germline V gene data show CDR1 as SGHRS and CDR2 as YFSETQ. This CDR3 has 15 amino acids. V shed 2 bases and J shed 8 bases, with 16 bases lying between them. The CDR3 DNA follows: TGCGCCAGCAGCTTTACGGCAGGGGCGGGAGAAAAACTGTTTTTT. Translation gives CASSFTAGAGEKLFF.

Ten or more counts support this clonotype. The J gene is TRBJ2-5, the V gene TRBV7-2; possible D gene TRBD2, 6 bases. Germline loops: CDR1 SGHTA, CDR2 FQGNSA. The CDR3 contains 15 residues. The ends were cut back, 2 bases at V and 5 bases at J, with 15 bases in the middle. CDR3 bases: TGTGCCAGCAGCTTATGGGGCACCAGCGGGGAGACCCAGTACTTC. Its protein product is CASSLWGTSGETQYF.

The sample holds many counts of this clonotype. The chain combines TRBV12-3 or TRBV12-4 with TRBJ1-5; tentative D call: TRBD1 (6 bases). Trimming left V 4 bases short and J 0 bases short, with 13 bases between. This CDR3 has 16 residues. CDR3: CASSSGTTYSNQPQHF. In DNA, the CDR3 is TGTGCCAGCAGTTCCGGGACAACTTATAGCAATCAGCCCCAGCATTTT.

Ten or more counts support this clonotype. The chain employs TRBV28 and TRBJ2-2; D could derive from TRBD1 or TRBD2 (5 bases each). The germline V gene has CDR1 MDHEN and CDR2 SYDVKM. V was cut by 10 bases and J by 5 bases, with 23 bases left in between. CDR3 length equals 16 residues. The chain's CDR3 is CATTSWGSPGTGELFF. CDR3 nucleotides: TGTGCCACAACCTCCTGGGGGAGCCCGGGAACCGGGGAGCTGTTTTTT.

This clonotype was counted many times. This chain links TRBV5-6 with TRBJ1-5, with 7 bases aligning to TRBD1. CDR1 is SGHDT and CDR2 is YYEEEE in the germline V gene. V lost 4 bases, J lost 8 bases, and 21 bases stayed unmatched. The CDR3 is made up of 18 amino acids. CDR3 bases: TGTGCCAGCAGCGCGAATACAGGTGTGAGGGGGCAAGGGGAGCCCCAGCATTTT. Its translation: CASSANTGVRGQGEPQHF.

V is TRBV11-2 and J is TRBJ1-1, with TRBD1 identical over 7 bases. CDR1 is SGHAT and CDR2 is FQNNGV in the germline V gene. The CDR3 totals 16 residues. V shed 5 bases and J 2 bases; nucleotides not matched to a gene: 11. The CDR3 nucleotides are TGTGCCAGCAGCCCTCGTTGGACAGGCCGAAACACTGAAGCTTTCTTT. Translation gives CASSPRWTGRNTEAFF.

This clonotype came up many times. The chain joins TRBV9 to TRBJ2-3; 10 positions agree with TRBD2. CDR1 is SGDLS, CDR2 YYNGEE, per germline. This CDR3 has 19 residues. J was trimmed by 1 base and V by 2 bases; bases with no gene match: 13. The CDR3 DNA reads as TGTGCCAGCAGCGTCCGCAGAGGGGGGCTAGCGGGAGGCACAGATACGCAGTATTTT. Translation gives CASSVRRGGLAGGTDTQYF.

This clonotype was seen many times. V usage is TRBV19 and J usage is TRBJ1-2, with 9 bases matching TRBD1. V dropped 6 bases and J dropped 0; count of bases not matched to a gene: 5. CDR3 length: 15 amino acids. CDR1 is LNHDA, CDR2 SQIVND, per germline (reference sequence). The CDR3 bases are TGTGCCAGTAGGGGTGGACAGGGGCCTAACTATGGCTACACCTTC. It translates to CASRGGQGPNYGYTF.

The chain joins TRBV5-1 to TRBJ2-2; D might be TRBD1 (6 bases). This CDR3 has 15 residues. Germline loops: CDR1 SGHRS, CDR2 YFSETQ. Trimming stripped 0 bases from V and 4 bases from J, with 10 bases between. Here the CDR3 reads CASSLAVQGTGELFF. Written as DNA, the CDR3 is TGCGCCAGCAGCTTGGCAGTACAGGGCACCGGGGAGCTGTTTTTT.

This clonotype was observed at least ten times. This rearrangement joins TRBV29-1 to TRBJ2-5; 7 positions match TRBD1. The CDR3 totals 15 residues. Germline lookup yields CDR1 SQVTM and CDR2 ANQGSEA. Trimming took 4 bases from V and 3 from J; bases not matched to a gene: 11. The CDR3: CSVATAGTEKETQYF. Here the CDR3 DNA reads TGCAGCGTTGCTACCGCCGGGACAGAAAAAGAGACCCAGTACTTC.

This clonotype was detected ten times or more. The gene calls are TRBV29-1 and TRBJ2-2; D unclear. Germline V gene lookup returns CDR1 SQVTM and CDR2 ANQGSEA. Trimming stripped 3 bases from V and 0 bases from J, with 5 bases between. The CDR3 has 13 residues. This chain's CDR3 is CSVEAANTGELFF. The CDR3 coding sequence is TGCAGCGTTGAGGCGGCGAACACCGGGGAGCTGTTTTTT.

The V gene is TRBV18, the J gene TRBJ1-6, with 8 bases aligning to TRBD1. The CDR3 is made up of 16 amino acids. V lost 3 bases to trimming and J lost 6 bases; unmatched junction nucleotides: 7. Germline loops: CDR1 KGHSH, CDR2 LQKENI. CDR3: CASSPNDRGRNSPLHF. The CDR3, as DNA: TGTGCCAGCTCACCTAACGACAGGGGTCGTAATTCACCCCTCCACTTT.

This clonotype has a count of ten or more. This sequence joins TRBV4-3 and TRBJ2-3, with 7 bases fitting TRBD1. The V and J ends lost 2 bases and 1 base, in that order; junction bases with no gene match: 12. The CDR3 is made up of 18 amino acids. Germline CDR1 LGHNA, CDR2 YSLEER. CDR3: CASSQTRQGPRGTDTQYF. As DNA, the CDR3 is TGCGCCAGCAGCCAAACCCGACAGGGACCTCGCGGCACAGATACGCAGTATTTT.

In its sample, this clonotype was seen many times. This chain links TRBV7-3 with TRBJ2-3; the D is unclear. This CDR3 contains 14 residues. V lost 2 bases, J lost 2 bases, and 8 bases lay in between. Per the germline V gene, CDR1 is SGHTA and CDR2 is FQGTGA. The CDR3 protein is CASSLSLYTDTQYF. For the CDR3, the DNA is TGTGCCAGCAGCTTATCGCTTTACACAGATACGCAGTATTTT.